The 18 T cell receptor beta chains in this list originate from one sample, sequenced in a study of cytomegalovirus exposure and HLA in healthy donors. Repertoires were generated with immunoSEQ multiplex PCR, while TCRdb's copy carries only in-frame clones and drops some. The sample has some 56,000 clones, 93% seen once. The sequenced sample consisted of PBMCs. The receptors were sampled from a woman aged 18-30 years in good health and CMV-seropositive.

The V gene is TRBV15, the J gene TRBJ2-5; 8 bases align to TRBD2. The CDR3 runs 16 residues. CDR1 and CDR2 from the germline V gene are LNHNV and YYDKDF (reference sequence). The V gene end was trimmed by 5 bases and the J gene end by 5 bases; junction bases not matched to a gene: 13. CDR3 in amino acids: CATSSPQAGVGETQYF. In DNA, the CDR3 is TGTGCCACCAGCTCCCCCCAAGCGGGGGTGGGTGAGACCCAGTACTTC.

The genes are TRBV7-2 and TRBJ2-7; a weak D match, TRBD1 (7 bases). CDR1 and CDR2 from the germline V gene are SGHTA and FQGNSA. Deletions cut 1 base from V and 7 bases from J, with 14 bases between. The length of the CDR3 is 14 residues. CDR3: CASSLEGQGGEQYF. In DNA, the CDR3 is TGTGCCAGCAGCTTAGAGGGGCAGGGGGGAGAGCAGTACTTC. The full variable domain, its missing parts supplied by reference TRBV7-2 and TRBJ2-7, is GAGVSQSPSNKVTEKGKDVELRCDPISGHTALYWYRQSLGQGLEFLIYFQGNSAPDKSGLPSDRFSAERTGGSVSTLTIQRTQQEDSAVYLCASSLEGQGGEQYFGPGTRLTVT.

This rearrangement joins TRBV18 to TRBJ1-2; 7 positions agree with TRBD1. Germline trimming cut 1 base from V and 6 bases from J; bases unmatched to any gene: 8. This CDR3 region has 15 residues. Per germline, CDR1 KGHSH and CDR2 LQKENI. In DNA form, the CDR3 reads TGTGCCAGCTCACCACAGGGGGGCCAGGGGGATGGCTACACCTTC. Its translation is CASSPQGGQGDGYTF.

V gene TRBV20-1 combines with J gene TRBJ2-7; D remains ambiguous. Germline V gives CDR1 DFQATT, CDR2 SNEGSKA (reference sequence). V was clipped by 3 bases and J by 1 base, with 4 bases between them. This CDR3 is built from 11 residues. CDR3 region: CSASISYEQYF. As DNA, the CDR3 is TGCAGTGCTAGTATATCCTACGAGCAGTACTTC.

This rearrangement joins TRBV28 to TRBJ1-3; 9 bases line up with TRBD1. After removal of 4 bases from V and 8 bases from J, the junction contained 6 bases not matched to a gene. The CDR3 consists of 14 residues. Germline lookup yields CDR1 MDHEN and CDR2 SYDVKM. CDR3 protein: CASSSGQGRYTIYF. CDR3 DNA sequence: TGTGCCAGCAGTTCGGGACAGGGAAGATACACCATATATTTT.

V gene TRBV27 combines with J gene TRBJ1-2; D unresolved. The CDR3 runs 14 residues. V lost 3 bases and J 4 bases, leaving 12 bases between the germline ends. The germline gives CDR1 MNHEY, CDR2 SMNVEV (reference sequence). CDR3 coding DNA: TGTGCCAGCAGTTTCCGCGGGGTCGGCTATGGCTACACCTTC. Its translation: CASSFRGVGYGYTF.

The rearrangement uses TRBV5-1 and TRBJ1-1; weak D call: TRBD1 (5 bases). Germline-derived CDR1 and CDR2 are SGHRS and YFSETQ. The V gene lost 0 bases and the J gene lost 0 bases, with 6 bases spanning the gap. The CDR3 loop spans 14 amino acids. Written as DNA, the CDR3 is TGCGCCAGCAGCTTGGGACAGATGAACACTGAAGCTTTCTTT. Translating it yields CASSLGQMNTEAFF. The entire variable domain, with the rest obtained from reference TRBV5-1 and TRBJ1-1, is as follows: KAGVTQTPRYLIKTRGQQVTLSCSPISGHRSVSWYQQTPGQGLQFLFEYFSETQRNKGNFPGRFSGRQFSNSRSEMNVSTLELGDSALYLCASSLGQMNTEAFFGQGTRLTVV.

V is TRBV10-3 and J is TRBJ1-6; 8 bases map to TRBD1. This CDR3 region has 13 residues. Losses at the gene ends were 4 bases for V and 9 bases for J; bases not matched to a gene: 2. The germline gives CDR1 ENHRY, CDR2 SYGVKD. The CDR3 loop reads CAISAGGGSPLHF. Here the CDR3 DNA reads TGTGCCATCAGTGCAGGGGGCGGTTCACCCCTCCACTTT.

V and J are TRBV15 and TRBJ1-1; D not resolved. Between the trimmed V and J ends, which lost 1 base and 3 bases, there was a span of 9 bases. This CDR3 is built from 14 residues. Germline V gives CDR1 LNHNV, CDR2 YYDKDF (reference sequence). CDR3 sequence reads: CATSRGAAYTEAFF. Written as DNA, the CDR3 is TGTGCCACCAGCAGAGGAGCGGCATACACTGAAGCTTTCTTT. The full variable domain, in which reference TRBV15 and TRBJ1-1 provide the parts outside the CDR3, is DAMVIQNPRYQVTQFGKPVTLSCSQTLNHNVMYWYQQKSSQAPKLLFHYYDKDFNNEADTPDNFQSRRPNTSFCFLDIRSPGLGDTAMYLCATSRGAAYTEAFFGQGTRLTVV.

This chain joins TRBV4-1 and TRBJ2-7, with 9 bases matching TRBD1. V gave up 1 base and J gave up 3 bases; unmatched junction bases: 7. CDR3 length: 16 amino acids. CDR1 MGHRA and CDR2 YSYEKL come from the germline V gene. CDR3 residues: CASSQGGQGPIYEQYF. The CDR3 coding sequence is TGCGCCAGCAGCCAAGGGGGACAGGGACCCATCTACGAGCAGTACTTC.

J is TRBJ2-7 and V is TRBV7-2, with a tentative D call TRBD2 (5 bases). Looked up from germline, CDR1 is SGHTA and CDR2 is FQGNSA. Trimming shortened V by 5 bases and J by 7 bases, and 21 bases separated the two germline ends. This CDR3 is 15 amino acids long. The CDR3 spells CASSPSSLTTREQYF. The CDR3 region has the DNA TGTGCCAGCAGCCCGTCTAGCTTAACAACCCGAGAGCAGTACTTC.

The chain uses TRBV12-5 and TRBJ2-5; the match to TRBD2 covers 7 bases. The CDR3 sequence is 15 residues long. Germline CDR1 LGHNT, CDR2 FRNRAP. V shed 3 bases and J 0 bases; nucleotides not matched to a gene: 4. The CDR3 protein is CASGLSGTNQETQYF. The CDR3 bases are TGTGCTAGTGGTTTATCGGGGACTAACCAAGAGACCCAGTACTTC.

This rearrangement joins TRBV7-2 to TRBJ1-4; no clear D gene. This CDR3 contains 13 residues. V lost 3 bases, J lost 5 bases, and 7 bases lay in between. Germline V gives CDR1 SGHTA, CDR2 FQGNSA. CDR3 nucleotide sequence: TGTGCCAGCAGCTTGAACCGGAATGAAAAACTGTTTTTT. Amino acids: CASSLNRNEKLFF.

This chain links TRBV13 with TRBJ2-5, with TRBD2 matching over 10 bases. The CDR3 is 15 amino acids. Germline V CDR1 and CDR2: PRHDT, FYEKMQ (reference sequence). V was pared by 3 bases and J by 2 bases, with 3 bases of the junction left unmatched. The CDR3 DNA reads as TGTGCCAGCAGCTTCAAGCGGGGGGGGCAAGAGACCCAGTACTTC. Amino acids: CASSFKRGGQETQYF.

The chain uses TRBV7-6 and TRBJ2-6; 8 nucleotides match TRBD1. Germline CDR1 is SGHVS and CDR2 is FNYEAQ. V was clipped by 5 bases and J by 1 base; unmatched bases: 4. CDR3 length equals 16 residues. The CDR3 sequence: CASSQTGGSGANVLTF. The CDR3 DNA is TGTGCCAGCAGCCAAACAGGGGGTTCTGGGGCCAACGTCCTGACTTTC.

The gene calls are TRBV7-2 and TRBJ1-1, with 7 nucleotides matching TRBD1. The germline gives CDR1 SGHTA, CDR2 FQGNSA. The CDR3 is 15 amino acids. V lost 0 bases to trimming and J lost 8 bases; unmatched junction nucleotides: 9. For the CDR3, the DNA is TGTGCCAGCAGCTTAGCGCCAGGGGGGAAGAACGAAGCTTTCTTT. The encoded protein is CASSLAPGGKNEAFF.

The chain combines TRBV9 with TRBJ2-3; TRBD2 aligns across 9 bases. V shed 4 bases and J 3 bases; nucleotides not matched to a gene: 6. CDR3 length: 15 amino acids. CDR1 and CDR2 from the germline V gene are SGDLS and YYNGEE. The CDR3 nucleotides are TGTGCCAGCAGCAGAATAGCGGGGGAAACAGATACGCAGTATTTT. Protein product: CASSRIAGETDTQYF.

V gene TRBV4-3 combines with J gene TRBJ2-1; 9 nucleotides match TRBD2. V was clipped by 1 base and J by 4 bases; unmatched bases: 2. CDR1 and CDR2 from the germline V gene are LGHNA and YSLEER. The CDR3 is 15 residues long. The DNA of the CDR3 is TGCGCCAGCAGCCAAGTGGCGGGGGGGTACAATGAGCAGTTCTTC. Protein: CASSQVAGGYNEQFF.